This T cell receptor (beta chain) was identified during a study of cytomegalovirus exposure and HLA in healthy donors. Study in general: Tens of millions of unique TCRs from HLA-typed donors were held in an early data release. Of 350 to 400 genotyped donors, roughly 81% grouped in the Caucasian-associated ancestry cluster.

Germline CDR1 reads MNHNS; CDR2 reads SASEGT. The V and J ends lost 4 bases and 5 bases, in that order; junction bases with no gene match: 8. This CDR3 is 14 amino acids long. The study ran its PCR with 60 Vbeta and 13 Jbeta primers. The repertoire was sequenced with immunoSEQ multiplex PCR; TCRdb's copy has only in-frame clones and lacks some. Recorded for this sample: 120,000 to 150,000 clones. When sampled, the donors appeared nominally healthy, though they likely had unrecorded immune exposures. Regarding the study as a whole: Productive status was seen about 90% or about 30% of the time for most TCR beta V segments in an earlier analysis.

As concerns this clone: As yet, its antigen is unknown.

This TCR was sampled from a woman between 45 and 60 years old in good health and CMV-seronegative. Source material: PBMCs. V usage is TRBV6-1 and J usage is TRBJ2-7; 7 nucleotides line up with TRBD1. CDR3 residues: CASSADRVVHEQYF. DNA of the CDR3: TGTGCCAGCAGTGCCGACAGGGTAGTTCACGAGCAGTACTTC.